Given below is one TCR beta chain in context. Its specificity is not known. The CDR3 has 15 residues. The method was immunoSEQ multiplex PCR; TCRdb's version includes in-frame clones alone and lacks a portion of them. The table includes approximately 110,000 clones, around 87% detected once. The sample comes from a study of T cell responses to AZD1222 COVID-19 vaccine. Overall study context: Analysis merged second doses at about 4 or about 12 weeks.

Regarding the study as a whole: Just six AZD1222 recipients were seropositive at baseline.

The genes are TRBV21-1 and TRBJ2-7; TRBD1 was called by the table and not checked on the DNA. TRBV21-1 is a listed pseudogene. The TCR comes from an adult in good health. The sequences come from peripheral blood, collected on day 0 of AZD1222 vaccination. CDR3 protein: CASSNPGQAISEQYF. The CDR3 DNA is TGTGCCAGCAGCAATCCGGGACAGGCTATCTCCGAGCAGTACTTC.